Presented here are 5 T cell receptor beta chains from one specimen sequenced in a study of shared clonotypes between healthy human individuals. Profiled with immunoSEQ multiplex PCR; TCRdb holds only in-frame clones, not every one. The sample gives about 2 million clones, roughly 94% of which show up once; more than 0.1% is in the top ten. The material sequenced was naive CD4+ T cells sorted from blood. The subset denotes: CD45RA+ positively selected. The source is a man between 18 and 35 years old in good health.

Worth noting for this clone: Other DNA sequences from this sample encode an identical CDR3 as well. The chain has TRBV11-2 and TRBJ2-7; the D gene is possibly TRBD1 (5 bases). Between the trimmed V and J ends, which lost 5 bases and 1 base, there was a span of 12 bases. Germline lookup yields CDR1 SGHAT and CDR2 FQNNGV. The CDR3 covers 14 residues. The CDR3 loop reads CASSLTQGSYEQYF. CDR3 nucleotides: TGTGCCAGCAGCCTCACTCAGGGTTCCTACGAGCAGTACTTC.

As concerns this clone: In the same sample, other DNA sequences code for this CDR3. The rearrangement joins TRBV10-3 to TRBJ1-1, with unresolved D. From germline, CDR1 is ENHRY and CDR2 SYGVKD. The length of the CDR3 is 12 residues. With 8 bases removed from V and 1 base from J, the gap between germline ends came to 8 bases. The CDR3 DNA follows: TGTGCCATCCGGGAGGGGAACACTGAAGCTTTCTTT. It is translated as CAIREGNTEAFF.

V usage is TRBV5-4 and J usage is TRBJ2-5; 9 bases match TRBD1. J was trimmed by 1 base and V by 3 bases; bases with no gene match: 1. The CDR3 spans 14 residues. The germline V gene encodes CDR1 SGHNT and CDR2 YYREEE (reference sequence). CDR3: CASSWDRVQETQYF. The CDR3 DNA sequence: TGTGCCAGCAGCTGGGACAGGGTCCAAGAGACCCAGTACTTC.

Remarks on this clone: This sample includes further DNA sequences coding for the same CDR3. This chain uses TRBV6-5 with TRBJ1-2; 9 bases match TRBD1. This CDR3 spans 15 amino acids. The trim removed 0 bases at V and 4 bases at J, leaving 3 bases unmatched. CDR1 MNHEY and CDR2 SVGAGI come from the germline V gene. CDR3 sequence: CASSYSTGGIYGYTF. Here the CDR3 DNA reads TGTGCCAGCAGTTACTCTACAGGGGGCATCTATGGCTACACCTTC.

The chain couples TRBV10-3 to TRBJ2-1; TRBD2 matches at 14 bases. The germline gives CDR1 ENHRY, CDR2 SYGVKD. The trim removed 0 bases at V and 1 base at J, leaving 5 bases unmatched. This CDR3 contains 19 residues. The CDR3 bases are TGTGCCATCAGTGAGTCGGGGACTAGCGGGAGAGGTTCCTACAATGAGCAGTTCTTC. Its protein is CAISESGTSGRGSYNEQFF.